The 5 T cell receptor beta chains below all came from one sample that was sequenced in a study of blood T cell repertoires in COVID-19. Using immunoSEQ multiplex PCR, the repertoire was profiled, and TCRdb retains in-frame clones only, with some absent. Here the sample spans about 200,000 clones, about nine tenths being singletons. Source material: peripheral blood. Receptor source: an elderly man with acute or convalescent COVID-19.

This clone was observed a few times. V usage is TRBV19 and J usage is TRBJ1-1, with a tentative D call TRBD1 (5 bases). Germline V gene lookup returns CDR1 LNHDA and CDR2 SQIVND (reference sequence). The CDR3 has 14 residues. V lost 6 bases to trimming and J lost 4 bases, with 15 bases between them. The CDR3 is CASSPSDRRTEAFF. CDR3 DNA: TGTGCCAGTAGCCCTTCAGACAGACGCACTGAAGCTTTCTTT.

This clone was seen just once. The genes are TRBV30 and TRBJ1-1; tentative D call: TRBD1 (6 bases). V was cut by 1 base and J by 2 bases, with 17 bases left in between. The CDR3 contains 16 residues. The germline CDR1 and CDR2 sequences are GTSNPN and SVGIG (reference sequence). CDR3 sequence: CAWSAKLGQQNTEAFF. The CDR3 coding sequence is TGTGCCTGGAGTGCAAAACTGGGACAACAAAACACTGAAGCTTTCTTT.

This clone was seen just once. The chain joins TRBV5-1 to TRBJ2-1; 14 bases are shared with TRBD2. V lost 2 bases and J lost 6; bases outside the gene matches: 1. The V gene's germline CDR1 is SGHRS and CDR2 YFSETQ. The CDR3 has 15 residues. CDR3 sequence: CASSFGTSGSNEQFF. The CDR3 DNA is TGCGCCAGCAGCTTTGGGACTAGCGGGAGCAATGAGCAGTTCTTC.

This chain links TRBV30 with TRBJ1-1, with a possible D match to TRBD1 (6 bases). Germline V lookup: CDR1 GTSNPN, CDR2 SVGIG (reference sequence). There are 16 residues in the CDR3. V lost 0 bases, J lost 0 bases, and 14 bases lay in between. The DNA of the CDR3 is TGTGCCTGGAGTGTACTTGGGGGCGCTTTGAACACTGAAGCTTTCTTT. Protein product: CAWSVLGGALNTEAFF.

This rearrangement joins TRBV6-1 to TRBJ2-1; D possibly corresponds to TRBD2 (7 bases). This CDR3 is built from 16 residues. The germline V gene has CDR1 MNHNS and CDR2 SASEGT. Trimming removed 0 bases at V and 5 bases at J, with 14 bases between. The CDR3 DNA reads TGTGCCAGCAGTGAAGCGTCTAGGGGGGGGCACAATGAGCAGTTCTTC. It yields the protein CASSEASRGGHNEQFF.